One sample yielded the 5 T cell receptor beta chains listed below, sequenced in a study of cytomegalovirus exposure and HLA in healthy donors. The PCR made use of 60 Vbeta and 13 Jbeta primers. TCRdb's copy holds only in-frame clones and misses some; the assay was immunoSEQ multiplex PCR. This sample lists 70,000 or so clones; its ten largest clones have 2.4%. Sequences were obtained from PBMCs. The receptors were gathered from a female donor in good health and CMV-seropositive.

J is TRBJ2-7 and V is TRBV28, with D unclear. Germline CDR1 is MDHEN and CDR2 is SYDVKM. This CDR3 contains 14 residues. Trimming took off 1 base at V and 3 bases at J, with 10 bases between the two ends. Here the CDR3 reads CASSLLNYHYEQYF. The CDR3 nucleotides read TGTGCCAGCAGTTTATTAAACTATCACTACGAGCAGTACTTC.

This rearrangement joins TRBV18 to TRBJ1-1, with TRBD1 matching 8 bases. The V gene end was trimmed by 0 bases and the J gene end by 6 bases; junction bases not matched to a gene: 3. The CDR3 sequence is 14 residues long. Germline V gene lookup returns CDR1 KGHSH and CDR2 LQKENI. The CDR3 loop is CASSPPRDRSEAFF. Here the CDR3 DNA reads TGTGCCAGCTCACCACCAAGGGACAGGTCTGAAGCTTTCTTT.

The chain combines TRBV19 with TRBJ2-2, with TRBD1 identical over 8 bases. Per germline, CDR1 LNHDA and CDR2 SQIVND (reference sequence). V was pared by 3 bases and J by 4 bases, with 4 bases of the junction left unmatched. The CDR3 covers 15 residues. In nucleotides, the CDR3 is TGTGCCAGTAGTATCGGACAGGGCAGCACCGGGGAGCTGTTTTTT. Translating it yields CASSIGQGSTGELFF.

This chain joins TRBV15 and TRBJ2-7, with 13 bases that match TRBD2. CDR3 length equals 17 residues. The J segment lost 5 bases and the V segment lost 1 base, leaving 8 bases of the junction unmatched. In germline, CDR1 is LNHNV, CDR2 YYDKDF (reference sequence). The CDR3 loop reads CATSRVGLAGIPHEQYF. The CDR3, as DNA: TGTGCCACCAGCAGAGTGGGACTAGCGGGAATACCGCACGAGCAGTACTTC. Supplemented by reference TRBV15 and TRBJ2-7, the full variable domain reads DAMVIQNPRYQVTQFGKPVTLSCSQTLNHNVMYWYQQKSSQAPKLLFHYYDKDFNNEADTPDNFQSRRPNTSFCFLDIRSPGLGDTAMYLCATSRVGLAGIPHEQYFGPGTRLTVT.

The rearrangement uses TRBV5-4 and TRBJ2-3, with a weak D call TRBD2 (5 bases). The length of the CDR3 is 13 residues. Germline CDR1 SGHNT, CDR2 YYREEE (reference sequence). Trimming removed 2 bases at V and 6 bases at J, with 10 bases between. CDR3 protein: CASSFPPSDTQYF. The CDR3 DNA sequence: TGTGCCAGCAGCTTCCCCCCTAGCGATACGCAGTATTTT. The full variable domain, completed using reference TRBV5-4 and TRBJ2-3, is ETGVTQSPTHLIKTRGQQVTLRCSSQSGHNTVSWYQQALGQGPQFIFQYYREEENGRGNFPPRFSGLQFPNYSSELNVNALELDDSALYLCASSFPPSDTQYFGPGTRLTVL.